The following is a T cell receptor (beta chain) sequence with its context. The data stem from a study of blood T cell repertoires in COVID-19. TCRdb's copy holds only in-frame clones and misses some; the assay was immunoSEQ multiplex PCR. In the table there are about 130,000 clones, roughly 80% of which are singletons. Germline values: CDR1 GTSNPN, CDR2 SVGIG (reference sequence). Trimming shortened V by 3 bases and J by 1 base, and 9 bases separated the two germline ends. The CDR3 has 13 amino acids. Sequencing used peripheral blood. This TCR was recovered from a woman between 55 and 75 years old with acute or convalescent COVID-19. The chain recombines TRBV30 with TRBJ1-1, with TRBD1 as a possible D gene (5 bases). The DNA for the CDR3 is TGTGCCTGGAGACGGACACCGAACACTGAAGCTTTCTTT. Protein product: CAWRRTPNTEAFF.